The present entry profiles one T cell receptor (beta chain) with its context. Its antigen is unidentified. Measured with immunoSEQ multiplex PCR; TCRdb has only the in-frame clones, and not every one. The top ten hold around 2.8% of the sample, which has 190,000 or so clones, about 80% seen once. The data were taken from a study of cytomegalovirus exposure and HLA in healthy donors. Germline CDR1 DFQATT, CDR2 SNEGSKA (reference sequence). The V gene lost 3 bases and the J gene lost 5 bases, with 7 bases spanning the gap. The CDR3 runs to 11 residues. General study results and limits: According to a subsequent analysis, TCR clusters identified in the first cohort showed a tendency to co-occur across the 100 to 150 validation repertoires. A classifier reportedly called cytomegalovirus status with high sensitivity and specificity. CMV antigen specificity of a few CMV-associated chains was confirmed in vitro. The study listed roughly 160 cytomegalovirus-associated TCR beta chains.

Sequencing used PBMCs. This chain connects TRBV20-1 to TRBJ1-1; unclear D gene. The origin of this receptor is a woman between 18 and 29 years old in good health and CMV-seropositive. CDR3 coding DNA: TGCAGTGCTAGGTCCGGGACTGAAGCTTTCTTT. This encodes CSARSGTEAFF.